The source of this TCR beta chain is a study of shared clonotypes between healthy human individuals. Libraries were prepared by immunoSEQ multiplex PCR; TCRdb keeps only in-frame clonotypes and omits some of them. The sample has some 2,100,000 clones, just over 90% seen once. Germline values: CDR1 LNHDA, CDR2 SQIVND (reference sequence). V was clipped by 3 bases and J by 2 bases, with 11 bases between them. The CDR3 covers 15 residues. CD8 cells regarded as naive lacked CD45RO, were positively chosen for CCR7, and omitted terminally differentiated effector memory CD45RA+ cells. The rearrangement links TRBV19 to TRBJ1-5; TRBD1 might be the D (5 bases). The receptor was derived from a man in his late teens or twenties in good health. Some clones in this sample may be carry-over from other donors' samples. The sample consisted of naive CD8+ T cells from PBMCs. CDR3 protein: CASSMSRDGNQPQHF. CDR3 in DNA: TGTGCCAGTAGTATGAGCAGGGATGGCAATCAGCCCCAGCATTTT.